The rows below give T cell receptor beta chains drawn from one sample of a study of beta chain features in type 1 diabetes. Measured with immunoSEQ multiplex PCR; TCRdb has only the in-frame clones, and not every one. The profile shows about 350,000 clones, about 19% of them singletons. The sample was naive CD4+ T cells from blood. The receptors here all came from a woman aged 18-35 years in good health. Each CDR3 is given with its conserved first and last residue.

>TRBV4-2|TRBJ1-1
CASSQASGQQNTEAFF
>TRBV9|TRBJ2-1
CASSVADSGYSYNEQFF
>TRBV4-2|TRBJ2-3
CASSQTAPTSGGGDTQYF
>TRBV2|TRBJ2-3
CASSERGLIDTQYF
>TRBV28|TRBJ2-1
CASSLGPGQGAGNEQFF
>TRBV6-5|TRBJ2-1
CASRTGYNEQFF
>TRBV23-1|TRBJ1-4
CASSHSEKLFF
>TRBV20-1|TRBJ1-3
CSAHSGNTIYF
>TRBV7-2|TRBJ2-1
CASSLGQATYNEQFF
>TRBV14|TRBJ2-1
CASSQGLAAYNEQFF
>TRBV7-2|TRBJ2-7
CASSTGLAGVPGF
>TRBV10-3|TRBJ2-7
CAISEKALTPYEQYF
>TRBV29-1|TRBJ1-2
CSVGGQGYGYTF
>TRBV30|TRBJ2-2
CAWRPSLGTSTGELFF
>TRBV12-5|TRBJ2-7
CASGLGSGQQVYEQYF
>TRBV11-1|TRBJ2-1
CASSLALGTSGTNEQFF
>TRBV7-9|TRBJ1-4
CASSLSRARGALMKNCFF
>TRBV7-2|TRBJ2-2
CASGDWGGELFF
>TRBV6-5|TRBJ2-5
CASSPHGGTGETQYF
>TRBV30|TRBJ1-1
CAWTKNTEAFF
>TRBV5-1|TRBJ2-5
CASSLEEETQYF
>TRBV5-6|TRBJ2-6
CASSLSSYSGANVLTF
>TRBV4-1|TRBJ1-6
CASSRSRQGRDSPLHF
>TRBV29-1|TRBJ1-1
CSAIRDSLPNTEAFF
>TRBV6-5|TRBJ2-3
CASRGAGGSGTQYF
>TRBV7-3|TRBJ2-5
CASSTGAGETQYF
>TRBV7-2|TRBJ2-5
CASSYQRGEGETQYF
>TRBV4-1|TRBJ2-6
CASSQELAGVAGANVLTF
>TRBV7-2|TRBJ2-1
CASSLGHPGNEQFF
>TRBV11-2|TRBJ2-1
CASSLAGGSYNEQFF
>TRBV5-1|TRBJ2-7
CASTLASGTYEQYF
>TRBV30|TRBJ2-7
CAWSETGATSSYEQYF